The 18 T cell receptor beta chains presented below share a single source sample, sequenced in a study of CD8 T cells in Susac syndrome. An amount of RNA that ranged from roughly 0.45 to 1 ug was reverse transcribed with random hexamers. Each CDR3 protein is one row after TCRdb ran MiXCR on the immunoSEQ multiplex PCR reads. This sample has a few hundred thousand distinct CDR3 sequences, with 75% to 90% found just once. Sequenced sample: CD8+ T cells from PBMCs. These receptors were taken from a human donor with multiple sclerosis.

This chain uses TRBV29-1 with TRBJ2-1; a possible D gene is TRBD2 (6 bases). Germline CDR1 and CDR2: SQVTM and ANQGSEA. The CDR3 sequence is 12 residues long. The ends were cut back, 6 bases at V and 4 bases at J, with 10 bases in the middle. This CDR3 is CSVGTSYNEQFF. CDR3 bases: TGCAGCGTCGGGACTTCGTACAATGAGCAGTTCTTC.

This chain links TRBV30 with TRBJ2-1, with unresolved D. In germline, CDR1 is GTSNPN, CDR2 SVGIG (reference sequence). V lost 3 bases and J 7 bases, leaving 10 bases between the germline ends. The CDR3 length is 12 residues. CDR3: CAWRHPGNEQFF. The DNA of the CDR3 is TGTGCCTGGAGGCACCCCGGGAATGAGCAGTTCTTC. The full variable domain, completed using reference TRBV30 and TRBJ2-1, is SQTIHQWPATLVQPVGSPLSLECTVEGTSNPNLYWYRQAAGRGLQLLFYSVGIGQISSEVPQNLSASRPQDRQFILSSKKLLLSDSGFYLCAWRHPGNEQFFGPGTRLTVL.

The chain carries TRBV19 and TRBJ2-1; 7 bases match TRBD2. V lost 5 bases, J lost 9 bases, and 4 bases stayed unmatched. The CDR3 totals 12 residues. The germline V gene has CDR1 LNHDA and CDR2 SQIVND (reference sequence). Here the CDR3 DNA reads TGTGCCAGTAGTTCGAGCGGGATTGAGCAGTTCTTC. Translating gives CASSSSGIEQFF.

This clonotype was detected once. The chain carries TRBV10-3 and TRBJ2-1; 10 bases match TRBD2. Trimming cost V 4 bases and J 2 bases; bases outside gene matches: 8. Per germline, CDR1 ENHRY and CDR2 SYGVKD. This CDR3 spans 17 amino acids. Here the CDR3 reads CAISGAAGGPPYNEQFF. The CDR3 region has the DNA TGTGCCATCAGTGGGGCAGCGGGGGGGCCCCCCTACAATGAGCAGTTCTTC.

The chain joins TRBV7-3 to TRBJ2-5; D is perhaps TRBD1 (5 bases). In germline, CDR1 is SGHTA, CDR2 FQGTGA. The CDR3 has 13 residues. Trimming left V 2 bases short and J 5 bases short, with 9 bases between. The CDR3 DNA is TGTGCCAGCAGCTTATCGACAGTGGAGACCCAGTACTTC. Amino acid sequence: CASSLSTVETQYF. Drawing the rest from reference TRBV7-3 and TRBJ2-5, the complete variable domain is GAGVSQTPSNKVTEKGKYVELRCDPISGHTALYWYRQSLGQGPEFLIYFQGTGAADDSGLPNDRFFAVRPEGSVSTLKIQRTERGDSAVYLCASSLSTVETQYFGPGTRLLVL.

J is TRBJ2-1 and V is TRBV4-3; no reliable D call. Germline CDR1 and CDR2: LGHNA and YSLEER. The CDR3 spans 16 residues. Between the trimmed V and J ends, which lost 1 base and 0 bases, there was a span of 10 bases. CDR3 region: CASSQGAGSSYNEQFF. The CDR3 DNA is TGCGCCAGCAGCCAAGGTGCTGGCAGCTCCTACAATGAGCAGTTCTTC.

The rearrangement links TRBV29-1 to TRBJ2-3; no firm D call. The CDR3 is 11 amino acids. Trimming left V 7 bases short and J 4 bases short, with 9 bases between. Looked up from germline, CDR1 is SQVTM and CDR2 is ANQGSEA. CDR3 DNA sequence: TGCAGCGGGCATGGGGCAGATACGCAGTATTTT. Translating gives CSGHGADTQYF.

The chain couples TRBV6-2 or TRBV6-3 to TRBJ2-5; unclear D gene. CDR1 is MNHEY, CDR2 SVGEGT, per germline. V lost 3 bases and J lost 5, with 13 bases in between. The CDR3 spans 14 residues. CDR3: CASSYNPSLETQYF. The CDR3 nucleotides are TGTGCCAGCAGTTATAATCCGAGCTTGGAGACCCAGTACTTC.

The chain recombines TRBV12-3 or TRBV12-4 with TRBJ2-7; D may be TRBD2 (7 bases). Trimming pared 7 bases from V and 2 bases from J, leaving 12 bases between. The CDR3 has 13 amino acids. As DNA, the CDR3 is TGTGCCAGCAAGGGGGGGCAGACCTACGAGCAGTACTTC. As protein: CASKGGQTYEQYF.

The genes are TRBV20-1 and TRBJ2-1; 13 bases line up with TRBD2. The V gene end was trimmed by 2 bases and the J gene end by 6 bases; junction bases not matched to a gene: 4. The CDR3 consists of 15 residues. Germline V lookup: CDR1 DFQATT, CDR2 SNEGSKA (reference sequence). This chain's CDR3 is CSARPGTSGVNEQFF. In DNA form, the CDR3 reads TGCAGTGCTAGACCCGGGACTAGCGGGGTCAATGAGCAGTTCTTC.

V is TRBV11-1 and J is TRBJ2-3, with a possible D match to TRBD2 (6 bases). CDR1 and CDR2 (germline): SGHAT, FQDESV (reference sequence). V lost 7 bases to trimming and J lost 3 bases, with 11 bases between them. This CDR3 contains 13 residues. The CDR3 sequence: CASTSLATDTQYF. The CDR3 DNA is TGTGCCAGCACCTCACTAGCAACAGATACGCAGTATTTT.

V usage is TRBV6-6 and J usage is TRBJ2-7; the match to TRBD2 covers 11 bases. Trimming cost V 0 bases and J 6 bases; bases outside gene matches: 4. This CDR3 is 15 amino acids long. Germline CDR1 and CDR2: MNHNY and SVGAGI (reference sequence). CDR3 protein: CASSYSRLAGGEQYF. CDR3 bases: TGTGCCAGCAGTTACTCGAGGCTAGCGGGAGGCGAGCAGTACTTC.

For this clonotype: An end of the junction differs from the germline gene, which may be a read error. The chain carries TRBV15 and TRBJ2-1, with D perhaps TRBD1 (5 bases). CDR3 length: 16 residues. Germline CDR1 is LNHNV and CDR2 is YYDKDF (reference sequence). The DNA for the CDR3 is TGTGCCACCAGTAGAGGAGCATCCAGGGTTTACAATGAGCAGTTCTTC. Encoded protein: CATSRGASRVYNEQFF.

V gene TRBV20-1 combines with J gene TRBJ2-1; D could derive from TRBD1 or TRBD2 (6 bases each). The CDR3 has 15 amino acids. Germline CDR1 and CDR2: DFQATT and SNEGSKA (reference sequence). Trimming shortened V by 4 bases and J by 2 bases, and 15 bases separated the two germline ends. CDR3 in amino acids: CSANIIGGTYNEQFF. The CDR3 DNA follows: TGCAGTGCTAACATAATCGGGGGCACCTACAATGAGCAGTTCTTC.

The rearrangement links TRBV9 to TRBJ2-2; possible D gene TRBD2, 6 bases. This CDR3 spans 16 amino acids. CDR1 SGDLS and CDR2 YYNGEE come from the germline V gene. V shed 3 bases and J shed 1 base, with 13 bases lying between them. The CDR3 DNA reads as TGTGCCAGCAGCGACCGGGGGACGGAGAACACCGGGGAGCTGTTTTTT. Protein product: CASSDRGTENTGELFF. Filled out from reference TRBV9 and TRBJ2-2, the complete variable domain reads DSGVTQTPKHLITATGQRVTLRCSPRSGDLSVYWYQQSLDQGLQFLIQYYNGEERAKGNILERFSAQQFPDLHSELNLSSLELGDSALYFCASSDRGTENTGELFFGEGSRLTVL.

This chain connects TRBV5-4 to TRBJ2-1, with a weak D call TRBD1 (5 bases). This CDR3 region has 12 residues. The germline CDR1 and CDR2 sequences are SGHNT and YYREEE (reference sequence). The ends were cut back, 5 bases at V and 10 bases at J, with 13 bases in the middle. In DNA form, the CDR3 reads TGTGCCAGCAGTTCCGACAGCAACGAGCAGTTCTTC. It yields the protein CASSSDSNEQFF.

The chain is built from TRBV29-1 and TRBJ2-1; 9 nucleotides agree with TRBD1. With V trimmed by 7 bases and J by 12 bases, 7 bases remained unmatched. The length of the CDR3 is 11 residues. Germline V gene sequence: CDR1 SQVTM, CDR2 ANQGSEA. CDR3 nucleotide sequence: TGCAGCGGCGAGATGACAGGGGGGCAGTTCTTC. Protein product: CSGEMTGGQFF.

The chain has TRBV28 and TRBJ2-7; D is uncertain. This CDR3 contains 14 residues. Trimming pared 7 bases from V and 6 bases from J, leaving 19 bases between. Germline V gene data show CDR1 as MDHEN and CDR2 as SYDVKM. In DNA, the CDR3 is TGTGCCAGCACCTTCCGTGGTGGAGTGGGCGAGCAGTACTTC. It is translated as CASTFRGGVGEQYF.